Listed below are T cell receptor beta chains from one sample, sequenced in a study of cytotoxic CD8 clonotypes in ibrutinib-treated CLL. Method: immunoSEQ multiplex PCR; TCRdb's copy keeps in-frame clones and lacks some. The sample lists over 70,000 clones; 86% were seen once. The sequencing used PBMCs, collected before ibrutinib treatment. These receptors were collected from a human donor with chronic lymphocytic leukemia. Each CDR3 is given with its conserved first and last residue. Each record gives: J gene, D gene, V gene, clone size, CDR3 protein, CDR3 DNA. A D gene is named only where the DNA matches it firmly. Only some rows state a clone size, as once, few, many or a class for expanded clones.

TRBJ1-4,-,TRBV5-1,few,CASSEQGNEKLFF,TGCGCCAGCAGCGAACAGGGAAATGAAAAACTGTTTTTT
TRBJ1-1,-,TRBV7-9,once,CASSLTGYTEAFF,TGTGCCAGCAGCTTAACAGGTTACACTGAAGCTTTCTTT
TRBJ2-1,TRBD2,TRBV6-1,-,CASSEVWGTSGQGNEQFF,TGTGCCAGCAGTGAAGTTTGGGGGACTAGCGGGCAGGGCAATGAGCAGTTCTTC
TRBJ1-1,-,TRBV5-1,-,CASSPRTGTEAFF,TGCGCCAGCAGCCCCCGGACGGGTACTGAAGCTTTCTTT
TRBJ1-1,-,TRBV19,-,CASSTHLYGVGLNTEAFF,TGTGCCAGTAGTACCCATCTTTATGGAGTGGGCTTGAACACTGAAGCTTTCTTT
TRBJ2-7,TRBD2,TRBV27,-,CAITSGALYEQYF,TGTGCCATCACTAGCGGCGCACTCTACGAGCAGTACTTC
TRBJ2-7,TRBD2,TRBV4-1,-,CASSLYSGLAAYEQYF,TGCGCCAGCAGCCTTTACTCGGGACTAGCGGCCTACGAGCAGTACTTC
TRBJ1-1,-,TRBV14,-,CASSQEGARWGAFF,TGTGCCAGCAGCCAAGAGGGGGCCCGCTGGGGAGCTTTCTTT
TRBJ2-7,TRBD2,TRBV28,-,CASRTPGGNLGGYEQYF,TGTGCCAGCAGAACCCCCGGCGGGAATTTGGGGGGGTACGAGCAGTACTTC
TRBJ1-5,TRBD1,TRBV19,-,CASNIGARGDQPQHF,TGTGCCAGTAACATAGGGGCCAGGGGGGATCAGCCCCAGCATTTT
TRBJ1-2,-,TRBV11-3,-,CASRSTGSGGYTF,TGTGCCAGCAGATCAACAGGGTCGGGAGGCTACACCTTC
TRBJ2-6,-,TRBV29-1,-,CSVVLLLGPARGANVLTF,TGCAGCGTTGTTCTCCTTCTTGGGCCTGCCCGAGGGGCCAACGTCCTGACTTTC
TRBJ1-5,-,TRBV30,-,CAWSVLGRQQPQHF,TGTGCCTGGAGTGTACTAGGGCGGCAACAGCCCCAGCATTTT
TRBJ1-1,-,TRBV2,-,CASNRVEAFF,TGTGCCAGCAACAGGGTTGAAGCTTTCTTT
TRBJ1-5,TRBD1,TRBV28,-,CASSSRTGAGQPQHF,TGTGCCAGCAGTTCACGGACAGGGGCTGGTCAGCCCCAGCATTTT
TRBJ1-5,-,TRBV6-5,-,CASGSVRGQPQHF,TGTGCCAGCGGTTCGGTGAGAGGGCAGCCCCAGCATTTT
TRBJ1-2,TRBD1,TRBV7-2,-,CASSLAQGEGGYTF,TGTGCCAGCAGCTTAGCGCAGGGGGAGGGTGGCTACACCTTC
TRBJ2-1,-,TRBV7-9,-,CASSFGLDGYNEQFF,TGTGCCAGCAGCTTTGGGCTAGACGGATACAATGAGCAGTTCTTC
TRBJ2-1,-,TRBV11-3,-,CASSFGGPYNEQFF,TGTGCCAGCAGCTTTGGAGGGCCCTACAATGAGCAGTTCTTC
TRBJ2-6,-,TRBV5-4,-,CASSSRVGALSGANVLTF,TGTGCCAGCAGCTCGAGGGTAGGGGCCCTCTCTGGGGCCAACGTCCTGACTTTC
TRBJ1-1,-,TRBV4-1,-,CASSQDGGGVIGEAFF,TGCGCCAGCAGCCAAGATGGGGGCGGGGTAATTGGTGAAGCTTTCTTT
TRBJ2-1,TRBD2,TRBV14,-,CASSQVKLAGGPYNEQFF,TGTGCCAGCAGCCAAGTCAAATTAGCGGGAGGGCCTTACAATGAGCAGTTCTTC
TRBJ2-7,TRBD2,TRBV6-5,-,CASNKVAGDEQYF,TGTGCCAGCAACAAGGTAGCGGGAGACGAGCAGTACTTC
TRBJ2-7,-,TRBV7-9,-,CASSSHARGEQYF,TGTGCCAGCAGCTCCCATGCCCGAGGCGAGCAGTACTTC
TRBJ2-5,TRBD1,TRBV7-2,-,CASRTGGQETQYF,TGTGCCAGCCGGACAGGGGGACAAGAGACCCAGTACTTC
TRBJ2-7,-,TRBV6-6,-,CASSYSGTYEQYF,TGTGCCAGCAGTTACTCCGGGACCTACGAGCAGTACTTC
TRBJ1-5,-,TRBV6-5,-,CASSYERGSQPQHF,TGTGCCAGCAGTTACGAGCGGGGGAGTCAGCCCCAGCATTTT
TRBJ2-1,TRBD2,TRBV5-6,-,CASSLIFLADNEQFF,TGTGCCAGCAGCTTGATCTTCCTAGCGGACAATGAGCAGTTCTTC
TRBJ2-7,-,TRBV5-6,once,CASRPNGGASYEQYF,TGTGCCAGCAGGCCGAACGGCGGGGCGAGTTACGAGCAGTACTTC
TRBJ2-2,-,TRBV5-1,-,CASSWLRTRDNTGELFF,TGCGCCAGCAGCTGGCTGCGGACACGGGATAACACCGGGGAGCTGTTTTTT
TRBJ2-7,TRBD1,TRBV5-1,-,CASSLDRGTYEQYF,TGCGCCAGCAGCTTGGACAGGGGAACCTACGAGCAGTACTTC
TRBJ2-7,TRBD1,TRBV11-3,-,CASSLDHKGGFYEQYF,TGTGCCAGCAGCTTAGATCACAAAGGGGGCTTCTACGAGCAGTACTTC
TRBJ2-1,TRBD1,TRBV29-1,-,CSVEWATDRQLFF,TGCAGCGTTGAATGGGCCACGGACAGGCAGCTGTTCTTC
TRBJ2-1,-,TRBV5-8,-,CASSLIPQGRSSEQFF,TGTGCCAGCAGCTTAATTCCGCAGGGTCGATCTAGTGAGCAGTTCTTC
TRBJ1-5,-,TRBV29-1,-,CSVLEKANSNQPQHF,TGCAGCGTTCTTGAGAAAGCTAATAGCAATCAGCCCCAGCATTTT
TRBJ2-2,-,TRBV7-6,-,CASSRNRANTGELFF,TGTGCCAGCAGTCGCAACAGGGCGAACACCGGGGAGCTGTTTTTT
TRBJ2-2,TRBD2,TRBV7-8,medium-sized,CASRIGGRAITGELFF,TGTGCCAGCAGGATCGGCGGGAGGGCCATTACCGGGGAGCTGTTTTTT
TRBJ1-5,TRBD1,TRBV28,-,CASWDRDYQPQHF,TGTGCCAGCTGGGACAGGGATTATCAGCCCCAGCATTTT
TRBJ2-7,TRBD1,TRBV6-5,-,CASSTRDRGLYEQYF,TGTGCCAGCAGTACCCGGGACAGGGGTTTATACGAGCAGTACTTC
TRBJ2-2,-,TRBV27,-,CASSLSNTGELFF,TGTGCCAGCAGTTTGTCCAACACCGGGGAGCTGTTTTTT
TRBJ1-1,-,TRBV6-5,-,CASSYARTTEAFF,TGTGCCAGCAGTTACGCGAGGACCACTGAAGCTTTCTTT
TRBJ1-3,-,TRBV5-1,-,CASSLESGSSGNTIYF,TGCGCCAGCAGCTTGGAGTCAGGCAGCTCTGGAAACACCATATATTTT
TRBJ1-2,-,TRBV6-5,few,CASSYSIQGNYGYTF,TGTGCCAGCAGTTACTCGATCCAGGGGAACTATGGCTACACCTTC
TRBJ2-1,-,TRBV5-1,-,CASSLGPPRADEQFF,TGCGCCAGCAGCTTGGGGCCGCCAAGGGCCGATGAGCAGTTCTTC
TRBJ2-7,-,TRBV7-2,-,CASSSPGAYEQYF,TGTGCCAGCAGTTCCCCGGGAGCCTACGAGCAGTACTTC
TRBJ2-7,TRBD2,TRBV7-9,-,CASSLVLAGGDEQYF,TGTGCCAGCAGCTTAGTACTAGCGGGAGGGGACGAGCAGTACTTC
TRBJ2-7,-,TRBV18,-,CASSPDRGEQYF,TGTGCCAGCTCACCTGATCGGGGCGAGCAGTACTTC
TRBJ2-3,-,TRBV7-3,-,CASSLLADTQYF,TGTGCCAGCAGCTTACTGGCAGATACGCAGTATTTT
TRBJ2-7,TRBD1,TRBV7-3,-,CASSLMDRNTSYEQYF,TGTGCCAGCAGCTTAATGGACAGGAATACCTCCTACGAGCAGTACTTC
TRBJ2-3,TRBD1,TRBV19,-,CASSSYSTGIATDTQYF,TGTGCCAGTAGCTCCTATTCGACAGGGATCGCCACAGATACGCAGTATTTT
TRBJ2-2,TRBD1,TRBV29-1,-,CSVEGIRQGATGELFF,TGCAGCGTTGAAGGAATACGACAGGGGGCAACCGGGGAGCTGTTTTTT
TRBJ1-1,-,TRBV28,-,CASSLLGNEAFF,TGTGCCAGCAGTTTATTGGGAAATGAAGCTTTCTTT
TRBJ2-5,-,TRBV7-7,once,CASSRDSGETQYF,TGTGCTAGCAGCCGGGACTCCGGGGAGACCCAGTACTTC
TRBJ2-1,TRBD1,TRBV5-5,-,CASRSGQGSYNEQFF,TGTGCCAGCAGGAGTGGACAGGGATCCTACAATGAGCAGTTCTTC